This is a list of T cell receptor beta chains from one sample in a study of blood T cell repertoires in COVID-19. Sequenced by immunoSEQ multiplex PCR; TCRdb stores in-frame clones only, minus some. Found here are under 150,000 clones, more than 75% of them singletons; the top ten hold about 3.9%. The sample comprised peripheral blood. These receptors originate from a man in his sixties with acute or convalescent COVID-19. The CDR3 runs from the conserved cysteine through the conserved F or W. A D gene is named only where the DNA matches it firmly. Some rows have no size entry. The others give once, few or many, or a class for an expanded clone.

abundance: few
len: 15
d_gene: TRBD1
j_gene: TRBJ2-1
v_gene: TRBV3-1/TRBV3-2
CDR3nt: TGTGCCAGCAGCCAAGCAGACAGGGGGCATGATGAGCAGTTCTTC
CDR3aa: CASSQADRGHDEQFF

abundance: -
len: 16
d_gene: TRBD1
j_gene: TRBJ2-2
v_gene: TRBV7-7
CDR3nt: TGTGCCAGCAGCTCAGGCCCGCAGGGGGCCGACGGGGAGCTGTTTTTT
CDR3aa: CASSSGPQGADGELFF

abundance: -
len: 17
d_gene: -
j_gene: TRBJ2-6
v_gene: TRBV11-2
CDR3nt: TGTGCCAGCAGCACCCTGGAGGGGTACTCTGGGGCCAACGTCCTGACTTTC
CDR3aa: CASSTLEGYSGANVLTF

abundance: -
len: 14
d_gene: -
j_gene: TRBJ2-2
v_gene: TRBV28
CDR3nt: TGTGCCAGCGGTAGGCTAGTTGGCACCGGGGAGCTGTTTTTT
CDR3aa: CASGRLVGTGELFF

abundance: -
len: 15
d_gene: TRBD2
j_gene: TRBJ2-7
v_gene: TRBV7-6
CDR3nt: TGTGCCAGCGGTCAGGAAGTAGCGGGAGTGGGCGAGCAGTACTTC
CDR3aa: CASGQEVAGVGEQYF

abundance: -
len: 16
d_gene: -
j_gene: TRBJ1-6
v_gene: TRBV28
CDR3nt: TGTGCCAGCAGTCCCCACGGCGGGGGCGCGAATTCACCCCTCCACTTT
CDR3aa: CASSPHGGGANSPLHF

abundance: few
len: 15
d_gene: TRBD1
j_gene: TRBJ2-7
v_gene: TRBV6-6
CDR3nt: TGTGCCAGCAGTTACAGACCGGGACAGGGGTCCGAGCAGTACTTC
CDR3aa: CASSYRPGQGSEQYF

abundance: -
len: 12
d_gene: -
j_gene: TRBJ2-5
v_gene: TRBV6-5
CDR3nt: TGTGCCAGCAGTCCGAGCGGCGCGGCCCCTAACTTC
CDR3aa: CASSPSGAAPNF

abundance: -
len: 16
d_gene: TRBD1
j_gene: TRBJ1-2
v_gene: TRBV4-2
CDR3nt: TGTGCCAGCAGCCAAGCGCCGGGACAGGGCTTCTATGGCTACACCTTC
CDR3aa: CASSQAPGQGFYGYTF

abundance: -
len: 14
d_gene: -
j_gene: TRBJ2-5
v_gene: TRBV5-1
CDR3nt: TGCGCCAGCAGCTTCACAGAGTACCAAGAGACCCAGTACTTC
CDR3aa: CASSFTEYQETQYF

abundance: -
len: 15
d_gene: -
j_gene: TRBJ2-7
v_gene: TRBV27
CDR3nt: TGTGCCAGCAGTCCCTCCGGGACACTTACCTACGAGCAGTACTTC
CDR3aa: CASSPSGTLTYEQYF

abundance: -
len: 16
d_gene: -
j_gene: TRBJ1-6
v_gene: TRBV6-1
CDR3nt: TGTGCCAGCAGTGAGATCGGACGGGGAGCGTATTCACCCCTCCACTTT
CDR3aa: CASSEIGRGAYSPLHF

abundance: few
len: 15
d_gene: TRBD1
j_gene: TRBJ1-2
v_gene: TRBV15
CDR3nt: TGTGCCACCAGCGCGCGACAGGGGGAAGGCTATGGCTACACCTTC
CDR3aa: CATSARQGEGYGYTF

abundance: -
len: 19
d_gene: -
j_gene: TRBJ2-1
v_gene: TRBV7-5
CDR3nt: TGTGTCAGAAGCTTACTTCCGGGGGCAAAGCGGGAAGCCTACAATGAGCAGTTCTTC
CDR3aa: CVRSLLPGAKREAYNEQFF

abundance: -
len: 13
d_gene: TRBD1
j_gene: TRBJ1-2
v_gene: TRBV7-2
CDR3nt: TGTGCCAGCAGTAGGGACAGTGACTATGGCTACACCTTC
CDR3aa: CASSRDSDYGYTF

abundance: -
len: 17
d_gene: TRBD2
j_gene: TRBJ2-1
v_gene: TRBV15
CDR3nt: TGTGCCACCAGCAGGGCCTCACTAGCGGGCTCCTACAATGAGCAGTTCTTC
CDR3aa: CATSRASLAGSYNEQFF